A single sample gave rise to the 7 T cell receptor beta chains below, sequenced in a study of shared clonotypes between healthy human individuals. Clones were read by immunoSEQ multiplex PCR, and TCRdb kept only the in-frame ones, dropping some. The top ten hold roughly 0.39% of the sample, which has about 2.4 million clones, roughly 93% seen once. The specimen sequenced was naive CD4+ T cells from PBMCs. Subset here: CD45RA+ positively selected. The receptors were gathered from a man between 18 and 35 years old in good health. Some clones in this sample may be carry-over from other donors' samples.

V gene TRBV5-6 combines with J gene TRBJ2-4; no clear D. V dropped 0 bases and J dropped 0 bases, with 13 bases sitting between them. The germline gives CDR1 SGHDT, CDR2 YYEEEE. This CDR3 spans 17 amino acids. The CDR3 DNA follows: TGTGCCAGCAGCTTGGAGGTTTGGGGAATAGCCAAAAACATTCAGTACTTC. This gives the protein CASSLEVWGIAKNIQYF.

CDR3 in amino acids: CASSPGLYTDTQYF. DNA for the CDR3: TGTGCCAGCAGCCCCGGACTATACACAGATACGCAGTATTTT. This chain links TRBV5-6 with TRBJ2-3; possibly TRBD2 for D (6 bases). This CDR3 region has 14 residues. V lost 4 bases to trimming and J lost 2 bases, with 11 bases between them. Looked up from germline, CDR1 is SGHDT and CDR2 is YYEEEE.

The chain couples TRBV11-2 to TRBJ2-7, with D uncertain. Trimming took 2 bases from V and 1 from J, leaving 12 bases between them. This CDR3 contains 15 residues. Germline loops: CDR1 SGHAT, CDR2 FQNNGV. As DNA, the CDR3 is TGTGCCAGCAGCTTATCAAGCGTTCTTTCCTACGAGCAGTACTTC. It encodes CASSLSSVLSYEQYF. Based on the CDR3 plus reference TRBV11-2 and TRBJ2-7, the full variable domain is EAGVAQSPRYKIIEKRQSVAFWCNPISGHATLYWYQQILGQGPKLLIQFQNNGVVDDSQLPKDRFSAERLKGVDSTLKIQPAKLEDSAVYLCASSLSSVLSYEQYFGPGTRLTVT.

V is TRBV7-2 and J is TRBJ1-4; TRBD1 might be the D (5 bases). Trimming stripped 3 bases from V and 3 bases from J, with 8 bases between. Germline assignment: CDR1 SGHTA and CDR2 FQGNSA. The CDR3 runs to 14 residues. CDR3 sequence: CASSFRGSNEKLFF. Written as DNA, the CDR3 is TGTGCCAGCAGCTTTAGGGGCTCTAATGAAAAACTGTTTTTT.

V usage is TRBV29-1 and J usage is TRBJ2-1, with D possibly TRBD2 on 5 matching bases. This CDR3 is 11 amino acids long. Trimming removed 6 bases at V and 9 bases at J, with 12 bases between. Germline V gene sequence: CDR1 SQVTM, CDR2 ANQGSEA. The CDR3 is CSVGRLAEQFF. CDR3 bases: TGCAGCGTGGGCCGTCTAGCTGAGCAGTTCTTC.

A remark on this clone: The sample has other DNA sequences that encode this CDR3 too. The chain links TRBV9 to TRBJ2-2; D gene ambiguous. This CDR3 spans 15 amino acids. Trimming took 0 bases from V and 1 from J, leaving 7 bases between them. Germline CDR1 reads SGDLS; CDR2 reads YYNGEE. CDR3 sequence reads: CASSVGGRNTGELFF. The CDR3 nucleotides read TGTGCCAGCAGCGTAGGCGGCAGGAACACCGGGGAGCTGTTTTTT.

About this clone itself: The sample has other DNA sequences that encode this CDR3 too. The chain employs TRBV28 and TRBJ1-5; weak D call: TRBD1 (5 bases). Trimming pared 1 base from V and 7 bases from J, leaving 14 bases between. Germline V CDR1 and CDR2: MDHEN, SYDVKM. This CDR3 is 15 amino acids long. CDR3 nucleotide sequence: TGTGCCAGCAGTTTATTGGGCCAGGGTGGCCAGCCCCAGCATTTT. It is translated as CASSLLGQGGQPQHF.